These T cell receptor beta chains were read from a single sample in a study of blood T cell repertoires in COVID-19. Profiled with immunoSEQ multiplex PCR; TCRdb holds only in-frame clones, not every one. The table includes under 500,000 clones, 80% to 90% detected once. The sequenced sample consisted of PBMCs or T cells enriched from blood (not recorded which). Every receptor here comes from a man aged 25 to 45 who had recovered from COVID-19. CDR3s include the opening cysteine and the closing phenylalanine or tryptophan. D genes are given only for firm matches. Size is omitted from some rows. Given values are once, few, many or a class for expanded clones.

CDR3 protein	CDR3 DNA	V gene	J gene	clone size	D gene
CASSESGGSYGYTF	TGTGCCAGCAGTGAATCGGGAGGAAGCTATGGCTACACCTTC	TRBV25-1	TRBJ1-2	.	.
CASSLRDTQYF	TGTGCCAGCAGCCTGAGAGATACGCAGTATTTT	TRBV9	TRBJ2-3	.	.
CASTPRGGQPQHF	TGTGCCAGTACCCCGCGGGGGGGCCAGCCCCAGCATTTT	TRBV19	TRBJ1-5	.	.
CASRTAGISGNTIYF	TGTGCCAGCAGGACCGCAGGGATCTCTGGAAACACCATATATTTT	TRBV28	TRBJ1-3	.	.
CASSPAPGGYEQYF	TGTGCCAGCAGCCCGGCGCCGGGAGGGTACGAGCAGTACTTC	TRBV6-4	TRBJ2-7	once	TRBD2
CASSIPAAQINQPQHF	TGTGCCAGTAGTATTCCCGCTGCACAGATCAATCAGCCCCAGCATTTT	TRBV19	TRBJ1-5	.	.
CASSSGLETGELFF	TGTGCCAGCAGCTCGGGACTAGAAACCGGGGAGCTGTTTTTT	TRBV3-1/TRBV3-2	TRBJ2-2	.	TRBD2
CSVGESYGYTF	TGCAGCGTTGGGGAGTCCTATGGCTACACCTTC	TRBV29-1	TRBJ1-2	.	.
CASSFLSRETQYF	TGTGCCAGCAGTTTCCTGTCTCGAGAGACCCAGTACTTC	TRBV27	TRBJ2-5	.	.
CASGDRTNSGNTIYF	TGTGCTAGTGGTGACAGGACCAACTCTGGAAACACCATATATTTT	TRBV12-5	TRBJ1-3	.	.
CASNDGIYNEQFF	TGTGCCAGCAATGACGGGATCTACAATGAGCAGTTCTTC	TRBV28	TRBJ2-1	.	.
CAISESSGSGLEKETQYF	TGTGCCATCAGTGAGTCTAGCGGGAGTGGTTTAGAAAAGGAGACCCAGTACTTC	TRBV10-3	TRBJ2-5	few	TRBD2
CASSQGKTGGGTQYF	TGCGCCAGCAGCCAAGGGAAGACAGGTGGGGGGACCCAGTACTTC	TRBV4-1	TRBJ2-5	.	.
CAISEQGVRYEQYF	TGTGCCATCAGCGAACAGGGGGTAAGGTACGAGCAGTACTTC	TRBV10-3	TRBJ2-7	.	TRBD1
CASTLESTDTQYF	TGTGCCAGCACCCTTGAGAGCACAGATACGCAGTATTTT	TRBV2	TRBJ2-3	.	.
CASSRESPGEQYF	TGTGCCAGCAGCCGGGAGTCTCCGGGCGAGCAGTACTTC	TRBV12-3/TRBV12-4	TRBJ2-7	.	.